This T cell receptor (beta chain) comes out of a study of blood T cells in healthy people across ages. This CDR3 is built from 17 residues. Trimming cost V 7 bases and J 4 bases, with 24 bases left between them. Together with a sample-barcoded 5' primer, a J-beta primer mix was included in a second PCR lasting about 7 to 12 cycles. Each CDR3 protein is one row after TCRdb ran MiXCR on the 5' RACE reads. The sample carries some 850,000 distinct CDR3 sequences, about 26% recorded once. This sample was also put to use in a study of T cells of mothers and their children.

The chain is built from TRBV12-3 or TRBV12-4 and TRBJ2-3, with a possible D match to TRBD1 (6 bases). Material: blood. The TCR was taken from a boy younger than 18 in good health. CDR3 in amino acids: CASTHLRGTPTPDTQYF. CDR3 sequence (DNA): TGTGCCAGCACCCACCTGAGGGGGACGCCTACTCCAGATACGCAGTATTTT.